This TCR beta chain was sequenced in a study of blood T cell repertoires in COVID-19. Study in general: The samples span acute and convalescent COVID-19 from the United States, Italy and Spain. T cells, B-cell-depleted T cells, or PBMCs provided the cDNA or gDNA that served as material.

Trimming left V 1 base short and J 6 bases short, with 6 bases between. Germline values: CDR1 SGHAT, CDR2 FQNNGV. The CDR3 extends over 12 amino acids. Sequencing used immunoSEQ multiplex PCR; TCRdb keeps in-frame clones, though not all of them. Of about 110,000 clones listed, less than 80% are singletons. The TCR was taken from a man older than 75 with COVID-19, enrolled during active disease. V usage is TRBV11-2 and J usage is TRBJ2-5, with D possibly being TRBD2 (5 bases). The sample consisted of peripheral blood. Here the CDR3 reads CASSLGGKTQYF. The CDR3, as DNA: TGTGCCAGCAGCTTAGGAGGGAAGACCCAGTACTTC.